The T cell receptor (beta chain) under discussion was sequenced for a study of shared T cell receptors in the human thymus. This CDR3 contains 16 residues. Trimming stripped 4 bases from V and 5 bases from J, with 20 bases between. Germline V gene lookup returns CDR1 MNHEY and CDR2 SMNVEV (reference sequence). Only in-frame clones appear in the TCRdb table, and some are missing; sequencing was by immunoSEQ multiplex PCR. Altogether about 500,000 clones are present, about 84% being singletons, with the ten largest covering roughly 0.013%. Separately, the same data were catalogued under a study of human thymus T cells. That publication notes: Corrective cardiac operations yielded the resected thymus tissue. Reports from related research described highly overlapping thymic repertoires among unrelated individuals.

The receptor was isolated from a boy in the first two years of life with a congenital heart defect. Sequences were obtained from thymocytes. The chain recombines TRBV27 with TRBJ1-1, with D possibly TRBD1 on 5 matching bases. The CDR3, as DNA: TGTGCCAGCAGTTCCCAAGGGGCCGATGGCAAAACTGAAGCTTTCTTT. Encoded protein: CASSSQGADGKTEAFF.